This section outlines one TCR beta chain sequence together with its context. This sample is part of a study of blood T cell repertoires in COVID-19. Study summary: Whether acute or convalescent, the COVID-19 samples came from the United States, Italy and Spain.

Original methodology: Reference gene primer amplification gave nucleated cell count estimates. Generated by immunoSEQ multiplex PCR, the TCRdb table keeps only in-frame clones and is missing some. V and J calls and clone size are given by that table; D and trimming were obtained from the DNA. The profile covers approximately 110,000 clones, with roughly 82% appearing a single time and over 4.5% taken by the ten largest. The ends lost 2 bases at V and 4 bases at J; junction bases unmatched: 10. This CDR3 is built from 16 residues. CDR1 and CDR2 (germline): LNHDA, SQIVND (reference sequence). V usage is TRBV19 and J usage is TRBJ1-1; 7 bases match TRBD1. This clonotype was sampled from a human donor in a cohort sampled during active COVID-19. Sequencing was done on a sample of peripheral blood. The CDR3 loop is CASSIHMDRRSTEAFF. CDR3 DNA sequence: TGTGCCAGTAGTATACATATGGACAGGAGATCCACTGAAGCTTTCTTT.